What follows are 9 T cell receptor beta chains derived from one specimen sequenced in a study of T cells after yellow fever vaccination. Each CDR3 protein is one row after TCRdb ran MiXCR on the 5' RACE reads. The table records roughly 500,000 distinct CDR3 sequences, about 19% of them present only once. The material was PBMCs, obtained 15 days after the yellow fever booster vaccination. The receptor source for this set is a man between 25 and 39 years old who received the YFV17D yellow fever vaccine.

CDR3 bases: TGTGCCAGCAGATTTACAGGGCTCAATCAGCCCCAGCATTTT. As protein: CASRFTGLNQPQHF. The rearrangement links TRBV28 to TRBJ1-5; D might be TRBD1 (6 bases). The germline V and J ends were trimmed by 6 bases and 3 bases, with 12 bases remaining between them. Germline CDR1 and CDR2: MDHEN and SYDVKM. This CDR3 has 14 amino acids.

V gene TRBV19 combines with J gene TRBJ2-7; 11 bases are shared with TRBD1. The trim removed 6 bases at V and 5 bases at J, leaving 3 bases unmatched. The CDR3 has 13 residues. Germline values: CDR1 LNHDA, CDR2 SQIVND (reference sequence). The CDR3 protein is CASSWTGGDEQYF. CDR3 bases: TGTGCCAGTAGCTGGACAGGGGGCGACGAGCAGTACTTC. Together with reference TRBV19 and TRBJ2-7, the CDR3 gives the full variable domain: DGGITQSPKYLFRKEGQNVTLSCEQNLNHDAMYWYRQDPGQGLRLIYYSQIVNDFQKGDIAEGYSVSREKKESFPLTVTSAQKNPTAFYLCASSWTGGDEQYFGPGTRLTVT.

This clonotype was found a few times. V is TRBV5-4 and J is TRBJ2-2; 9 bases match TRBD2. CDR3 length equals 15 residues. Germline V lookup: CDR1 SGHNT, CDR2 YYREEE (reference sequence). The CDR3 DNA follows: TGTGCTATGAGGCGGCTAGCGGGGTACACCGGGGAGCTGTTTTTT. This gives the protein CAMRRLAGYTGELFF.

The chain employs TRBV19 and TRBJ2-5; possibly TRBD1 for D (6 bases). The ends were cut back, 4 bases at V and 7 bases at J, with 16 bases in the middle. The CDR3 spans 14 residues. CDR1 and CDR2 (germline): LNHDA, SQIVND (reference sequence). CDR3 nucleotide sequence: TGTGCCAGTAGTACCAGGACAGCTCGAGGGACCCAGTACTTC. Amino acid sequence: CASSTRTARGTQYF.

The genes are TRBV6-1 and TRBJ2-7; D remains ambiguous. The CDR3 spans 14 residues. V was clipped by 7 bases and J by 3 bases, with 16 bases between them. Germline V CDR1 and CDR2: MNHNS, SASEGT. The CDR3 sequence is CASTKQAIDYEQYF. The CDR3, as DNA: TGTGCCAGCACTAAGCAGGCAATAGACTACGAGCAGTACTTC.

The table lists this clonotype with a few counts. The CDR3 nucleotides read TGTGCCGTGGGACCAGACTCCCTTGAGCAGTTCTTC. It encodes CAVGPDSLEQFF. This chain connects TRBV30 to TRBJ2-1; the D call may be TRBD1 or TRBD2 (5 bases each). CDR3 size: 12 residues. Trimming cost V 8 bases and J 9 bases, with 17 bases left between them. Germline V gives CDR1 GTSNPN, CDR2 SVGIG (reference sequence). Full variable domain (rest looked up from reference TRBV30 and TRBJ2-1): SQTIHQWPATLVQPVGSPLSLECTVEGTSNPNLYWYRQAAGRGLQLLFYSVGIGQISSEVPQNLSASRPQDRQFILSSKKLLLSDSGFYLCAVGPDSLEQFFGPGTRLTVL.

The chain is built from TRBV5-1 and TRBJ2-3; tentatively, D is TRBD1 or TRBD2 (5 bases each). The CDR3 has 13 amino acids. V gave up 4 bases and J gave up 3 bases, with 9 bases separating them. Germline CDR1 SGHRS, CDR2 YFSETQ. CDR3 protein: CASSRDETDTQYF. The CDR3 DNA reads TGCGCCAGCAGCCGGGACGAGACAGATACGCAGTATTTT.

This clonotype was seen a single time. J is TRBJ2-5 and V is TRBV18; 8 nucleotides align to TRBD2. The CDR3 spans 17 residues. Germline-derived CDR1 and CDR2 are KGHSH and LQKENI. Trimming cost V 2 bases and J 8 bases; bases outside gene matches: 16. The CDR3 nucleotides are TGTGCCAGCTCACCAGAACCTGGCAGCGGGAGATTGGAAACCCAGTACTTC. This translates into CASSPEPGSGRLETQYF.

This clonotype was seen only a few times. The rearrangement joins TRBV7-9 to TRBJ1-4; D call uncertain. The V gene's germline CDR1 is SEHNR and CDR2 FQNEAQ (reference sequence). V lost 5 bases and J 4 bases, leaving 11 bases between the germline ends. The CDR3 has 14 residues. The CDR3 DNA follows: TGTGCCAGCAGCCGCCTGGACGGTAATGAAAAACTGTTTTTT. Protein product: CASSRLDGNEKLFF.